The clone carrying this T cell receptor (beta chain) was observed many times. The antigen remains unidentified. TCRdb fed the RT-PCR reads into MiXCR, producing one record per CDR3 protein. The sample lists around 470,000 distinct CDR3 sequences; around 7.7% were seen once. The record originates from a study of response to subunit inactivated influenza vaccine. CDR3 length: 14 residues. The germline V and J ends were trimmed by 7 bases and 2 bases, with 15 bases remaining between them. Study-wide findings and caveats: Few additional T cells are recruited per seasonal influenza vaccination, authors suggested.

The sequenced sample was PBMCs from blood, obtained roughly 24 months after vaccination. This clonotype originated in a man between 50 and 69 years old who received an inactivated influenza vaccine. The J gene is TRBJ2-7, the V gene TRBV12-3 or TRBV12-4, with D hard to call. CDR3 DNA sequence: TGTGCCAGCACAATGACACCTACCACCTACGAGCAGTACTTC. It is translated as CASTMTPTTYEQYF.